A selection of T cell receptor beta chains follows, all from one sample in a study of shared clonotypes between healthy human individuals. Some clones are missing from TCRdb's copy, which holds only in-frame ones; the method was immunoSEQ multiplex PCR. The top ten hold roughly 1% of the sample, which has some 2,000,000 clones, about 95% seen once. What was sequenced was naive CD8+ T cells sorted from blood. The source of these receptors is a man aged 18 to 35 in good health. The CDR3 runs from the conserved cysteine through the conserved F or W. The D gene is left open where the match is weak. Part of the rows lack a size; the others show once, few, many or a class for expanded clones.

clone_size cdr3_length j_call v_call d_call cdr3_nt cdr3_aa
- 13 TRBJ2-7 TRBV5-5 - TGTGCCAGCAGCTTTGGGGGCGCGTACGAGCAGTACTTC CASSFGGAYEQYF
- 13 TRBJ2-2 TRBV7-9 - TGTGCCAGCAGCGGAGAAGGCACCGGGGAGCTGTTTTTT CASSGEGTGELFF
- 15 TRBJ2-7 TRBV30 TRBD1 TGTGCCTGGAGTTCGGGGACAGGGAACACGTACGAGCAGTACTTC CAWSSGTGNTYEQYF
- 14 TRBJ2-7 TRBV6-1 TRBD1 TGTGCCAGCAGACAGGGGATGGGCTTGGAGGAGCAGTACTTC CASRQGMGLEEQYF
- 16 TRBJ2-7 TRBV6-5 TRBD1 TGTGCCAGCAGTTACCACCGGGACAGGGGTACCTACGAGCAGTACTTC CASSYHRDRGTYEQYF
- 14 TRBJ2-7 TRBV27 TRBD1 TGTGCCAGCAGTTTTCCGGGACAGGGCTACGAGCAGTACTTC CASSFPGQGYEQYF
- 13 TRBJ2-7 TRBV9 - TGTGCCAGCAGCGTAGGGCCCGCTGACGAGCAGTACTTC CASSVGPADEQYF
- 14 TRBJ1-5 TRBV4-1 - TGCGCCAGCAGCCCCCGACAGAGCAATCAGCCCCAGCATTTT CASSPRQSNQPQHF
- 15 TRBJ2-3 TRBV6-5 TRBD1 TGTGCCAGCAGTACGACAGGGGGGTTCGGAGATACGCAGTATTTT CASSTTGGFGDTQYF
- 13 TRBJ1-2 TRBV29-1 TRBD1 TGCAGCGGTGGGACAGGGGGCAACTATGGCTACACCTTC CSGGTGGNYGYTF
- 15 TRBJ2-7 TRBV4-3 - TGCGCCAGCAGCCAAGAAAGACACCTAACCTACGAGCAGTACTTC CASSQERHLTYEQYF
- 16 TRBJ2-5 TRBV5-6 - TGTGCCAGCAGCATCTACCAGGATCCAGGACGAGAGACCCAGTACTTC CASSIYQDPGRETQYF
- 15 TRBJ1-5 TRBV4-1 - TGCGCCAGCAGCCAAGGAGGGGTCGGCAATCAGCCCCAGCATTTT CASSQGGVGNQPQHF
- 14 TRBJ2-7 TRBV27 - TGTGCCAGCAGTTTCGGATGGCCTCCCGTCGAGCAGTACTTC CASSFGWPPVEQYF
- 14 TRBJ2-3 TRBV10-1 TRBD1 TGCGCCAGCAGTGACTTGACAGGGGAAGATACGCAGTATTTT CASSDLTGEDTQYF
once 15 TRBJ2-5 TRBV28 TRBD2 TGTGCCAGCAGAGGGACTAGCGGGGGCCAAGAGACCCAGTACTTC CASRGTSGGQETQYF
- 14 TRBJ1-1 TRBV4-1 - TGCGCCAGCAGCCAAGGGGAGGGATGGACTGAAGCTTTCTTT CASSQGEGWTEAFF
- 14 TRBJ2-7 TRBV19 TRBD1 TGTGCCAGTAGTTTCCGGGACAGGGACTACGAGCAGTACTTC CASSFRDRDYEQYF
- 12 TRBJ2-1 TRBV12-1 - TGTGCCAGCAGCTTTGATTCCTATGAGCAGTTCTTC CASSFDSYEQFF
- 18 TRBJ2-7 TRBV27 TRBD1 TGTGCCAGCAGTTTAGTTGTCCCTCTCGGGACAGGGGTTGGGGAGCAGTACTTC CASSLVVPLGTGVGEQYF
- 14 TRBJ1-6 TRBV6-5 - TGTGCCAGCAGACCCGACAGAGGCAATTCACCCCTCCACTTT CASRPDRGNSPLHF
- 14 TRBJ1-3 TRBV28 - TGTGCCAGCAGCTTGTGGGGCTCTGGAAACACCATATATTTT CASSLWGSGNTIYF
- 15 TRBJ2-1 TRBV5-4 TRBD1 TGTGCCAGCAGCTTCCTCGGACAGGGAGCACATGAGCAGTTCTTC CASSFLGQGAHEQFF
- 16 TRBJ2-2 TRBV7-9 TRBD1 TGTGCCAGCAGTTACGGCGGGACAGGAGTGACCGGGGAGCTGTTTTTT CASSYGGTGVTGELFF
- 14 TRBJ2-2 TRBV10-1 - TGCGCCAGCAGTGAGGAAGGGGGCACCGGGGAGCTGTTTTTT CASSEEGGTGELFF
- 14 TRBJ2-7 TRBV28 - TGTGCCAGCAGTTCCCTGAGCGGGTCGATCGAGCAGTACTTC CASSSLSGSIEQYF
- 13 TRBJ1-1 TRBV4-1 TRBD1 TGCGCCAGCAGCCGTGGGACAGTCACTGAAGCTTTCTTT CASSRGTVTEAFF
- 14 TRBJ1-2 TRBV28 - TGTGCCAGCAGCCGAAACCCCGGCCACTATGGCTACACCTTC CASSRNPGHYGYTF
- 15 TRBJ1-6 TRBV2 - TGTGCCAGCAGGGCTGATGCTAGGTATAATTCACCCCTCCACTTT CASRADARYNSPLHF
- 16 TRBJ1-1 TRBV7-9 - TGTGCCAGCAGCCTCGAGGGGGGTTACAGCCCTCTTGAAGCTTTCTTT CASSLEGGYSPLEAFF
- 13 TRBJ2-1 TRBV10-2 - TGCGCCCGCTCCGAGGGGCTGCACAATGAGCAGTTCTTC CARSEGLHNEQFF
once 14 TRBJ1-1 TRBV13 - TGTGCCAGCAGCTTACGTTCGGTTGGCAGTGAAGCTTTCTTT CASSLRSVGSEAFF
- 16 TRBJ2-2 TRBV9 TRBD1 TGTGCCAGCAGCGTATTCTGGGACAGGGACACCGGGGAGCTGTTTTTT CASSVFWDRDTGELFF
- 11 TRBJ1-1 TRBV25-1 - TGTGCCAGCACCTCGAACGTGGGGGCTTTCTTT CASTSNVGAFF
- 17 TRBJ2-5 TRBV5-1 TRBD1 TGCGCCAGCAGCTTGCCGGGGACAGCCGCTTCTCAAGAGACCCAGTACTTC CASSLPGTAASQETQYF
- 18 TRBJ2-1 TRBV29-1 TRBD2 TGCAGCGTTGAAGATTTACCTAGCGGGGGGGCCCCCTACAATGAGCAGTTCTTC CSVEDLPSGGAPYNEQFF
- 15 TRBJ2-7 TRBV6-1 - TGTGCCAGCAGTGAAGAGATGGGAAGGGCCTACGAGCAGTACTTC CASSEEMGRAYEQYF
- 13 TRBJ2-7 TRBV19 - TGTGCCAGTAGTACCGGACAGACCTACGAGCAGTACTTC CASSTGQTYEQYF
- 12 TRBJ2-5 TRBV5-1 - TGCGCCACCAGCAGACGGGGTGAGACCCAGTACTTC CATSRRGETQYF
- 18 TRBJ1-2 TRBV5-8 - TGTGCCAGCAGCTTGGTTCGGGGCCCAACTCCCCCTAACTATGGCTACACCTTC CASSLVRGPTPPNYGYTF
- 16 TRBJ2-2 TRBV9 - TGTGCCAGCAGCGTAGAGGCAGGGGCATACTTCGGGGAGCTGTTTTTT CASSVEAGAYFGELFF
- 14 TRBJ1-1 TRBV4-1 - TGCGCCAGCAGCCTTTCGGGTGGGAACACTGAAGCTTTCTTT CASSLSGGNTEAFF
- 14 TRBJ2-2 TRBV27 - TGTGCCAGCAGTTATACAGGGTCCCCCGGGGAGCTGTTTTTT CASSYTGSPGELFF
- 14 TRBJ2-1 TRBV7-9 TRBD2 TGTGCCAGCAGCTTAGAAGGGACTAGGAATGAGCAGTTCTTC CASSLEGTRNEQFF
- 15 TRBJ2-7 TRBV4-1 - TGCGCCAGCAGCCAGCTACTGGGTCTAGCTTACGAGCAGTACTTC CASSQLLGLAYEQYF
- 19 TRBJ1-6 TRBV11-2 TRBD1 TGTGCCAGCAGCTTAGGGCCGGGACAGATGAGCTCCTATAATTCACCCCTCCACTTT CASSLGPGQMSSYNSPLHF
- 13 TRBJ2-3 TRBV27 - TGTGCCAGCAGTTTATACTCAGGAGATACGCAGTATTTT CASSLYSGDTQYF
- 16 TRBJ2-2 TRBV11-2 - TGTGCCAGCAGCTTAGATGTCCAGGGACACACCGGGGAGCTGTTTTTT CASSLDVQGHTGELFF
- 16 TRBJ2-5 TRBV7-9 - TGTGCCAGCAGCCCCCCGAGGGGGGTCCCAAAAGAGACCCAGTACTTC CASSPPRGVPKETQYF
- 13 TRBJ2-7 TRBV19 - TGTGCCAGTAGTATGGGGAACTCCTACGAGCAGTACTTC CASSMGNSYEQYF
- 15 TRBJ2-1 TRBV9 - TGTGCCAGCAGCGTAGACGTTAGCTCCTACAATGAGCAGTTCTTC CASSVDVSSYNEQFF
- 13 TRBJ1-1 TRBV5-6 - TGTGCCAGCAGCTTTGCCCGGGGGGCTGAAGCTTTCTTT CASSFARGAEAFF
- 13 TRBJ2-7 TRBV14 - TGTGCCAGCAGCCAAGGGTTCTTGGGCGAGCAGTACTTC CASSQGFLGEQYF